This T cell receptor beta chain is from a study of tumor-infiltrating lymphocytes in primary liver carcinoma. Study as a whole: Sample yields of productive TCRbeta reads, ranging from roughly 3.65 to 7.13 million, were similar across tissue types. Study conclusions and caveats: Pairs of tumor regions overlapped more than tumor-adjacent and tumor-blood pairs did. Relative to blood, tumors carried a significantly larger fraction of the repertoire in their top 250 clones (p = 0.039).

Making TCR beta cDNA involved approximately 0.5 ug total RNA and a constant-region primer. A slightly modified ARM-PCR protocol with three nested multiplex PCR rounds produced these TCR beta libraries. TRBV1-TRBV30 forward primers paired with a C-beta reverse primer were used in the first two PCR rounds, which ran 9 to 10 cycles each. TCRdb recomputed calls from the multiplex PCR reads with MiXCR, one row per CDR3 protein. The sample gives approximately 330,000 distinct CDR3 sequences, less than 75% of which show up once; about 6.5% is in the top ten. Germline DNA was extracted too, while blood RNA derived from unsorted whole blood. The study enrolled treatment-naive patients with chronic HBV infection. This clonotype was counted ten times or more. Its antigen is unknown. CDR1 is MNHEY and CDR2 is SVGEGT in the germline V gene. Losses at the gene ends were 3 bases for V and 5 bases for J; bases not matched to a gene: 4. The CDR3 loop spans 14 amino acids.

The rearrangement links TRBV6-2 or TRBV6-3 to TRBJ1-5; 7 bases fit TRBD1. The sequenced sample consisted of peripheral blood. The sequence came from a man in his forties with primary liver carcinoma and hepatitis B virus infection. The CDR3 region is CASSYTGAHQPQHF. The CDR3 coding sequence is TGTGCCAGCAGTTATACAGGGGCTCATCAGCCCCAGCATTTT.